The T cell receptor beta chain under discussion was sequenced for a study of response to subunit inactivated influenza vaccine (dated by TCRdb to the late 2010s). Regarding the research as a whole: Deep quantitative profiling of the T cell receptor repertoire was used in the study to follow responses to a trivalent subunit inactivated influenza vaccine. The paper's findings and limits, for the study overall: The authors suggested that each seasonal influenza vaccination may recruit only a limited number of new T cells.

Libraries were constructed by RT-PCR. Sequenced using an Illumina HiSeq 2500. The public reads were reprocessed in TCRdb via fastp at Q25 and MiXCR, keeping in-frame beta chains. Every CDR3 protein is listed once, alongside the most common genes and DNA of its rows. This sample is represented by 400,000 to 550,000 distinct CDR3 sequences; less than 30% of them were singletons. The top ten hold under 2.5% of the sample. With regard to this clonotype: Its antigen is still unknown. No clone much larger than this one lies a single base away; base qualities are absent.

The CDR3 goes from the cysteine to the phenylalanine over 14 residues. The entry retains the CDR3 DNA only, 42 bases that are in frame from base 1. V and J are truncated by 3 bases and 1 base respectively, leaving an intervening sequence of 12 bases. Reading the germline V gene (reference sequence) gives CDR1 DFQATT and CDR2 SNEGSKA. The TCR comes from a man in his fifties who received an inactivated influenza vaccine. Donor details come from another sample of the same person, matched by shared clones. Recombination linked TRBV20-1 to TRBJ1-1; perhaps TRBD1 is the D gene, with 6 bases matching. Sequenced here: CD4+ T cells sorted from PBMCs, sampled roughly 5 days after vaccination. The nucleotide sequence reads as follows: TGCAGTGCTAGTTTTGGGGGGCCGAACACTGAAGCTTTCTTT. This codes for CSASFGGPNTEAFF.